The present entry profiles one T cell receptor beta chain with its context. The antigen is undetermined. The data originate from a study of T cells after yellow fever vaccination. Study overall: Preparation of the low-cell-number fractions used SMART-Seq v4 Ultra Low Input. Study results and limitations: Weaker overall was a secondary response that nonetheless peaked faster, on day 5 versus 15. Most clones from primary vaccination were detected again post-booster (just under 97% CD4, around 88% CD8).

There are 13 residues in the CDR3. Trimming removed 8 bases at V and 3 bases at J, with 13 bases between. TCR cDNA was made by 5'RACE template switching, adding a universal primer site and UMIs. Using its own MiXCR run on the 5' RACE reads, TCRdb lists one record per CDR3 protein. The data contain about 550,000 distinct CDR3 sequences, approximately 21% of them singletons. This sample comprised PBMCs, obtained 15 days after the yellow fever booster vaccination. This sequence originates from a man under 40 who received the YFV17D yellow fever vaccine. V and J are TRBV12-3 or TRBV12-4 and TRBJ1-1; the D is unclear. The CDR3 is CASGPTGYTEAFF. As DNA, the CDR3 is TGTGCCAGCGGACCTACCGGATACACTGAAGCTTTCTTT.